Below are 16 T cell receptor beta chains sequenced from a single sample in a study of T-cell reconstitution after alpha-beta-depleted transplantation in children. Unique molecular identifiers were incorporated during preparation of the TCRbeta library. Each CDR3 protein is one row after TCRdb ran MiXCR on the PCR reads. In the table there are 130,000 to 150,000 distinct CDR3 sequences, around 8.8% of which are singletons. The source material was PBMCs, mostly from graft donor cells, sampled 180 days after TCRalphabeta/CD19-depleted stem cell transplant. The receptors originated from a female patient aged 2-10 years who had a stem cell transplant for congenital amegakaryocytic thrombocytopenia, so the T cells may come from the graft donor.

This clonotype was seen repeatedly, ten times or more. The chain employs TRBV20-1 and TRBJ2-2; 9 bases match TRBD1. V was clipped by 0 bases and J by 3 bases; unmatched bases: 5. The germline V gene has CDR1 DFQATT and CDR2 SNEGSKA (reference sequence). There are 16 residues in the CDR3. The CDR3 loop is CSARETGGSDTGELFF. CDR3 DNA: TGCAGTGCTAGAGAAACAGGGGGCAGTGACACCGGGGAGCTGTTTTTT.

This clonotype has a count of ten or more. DNA for the CDR3: TGCAGTGCTAGGGACTGGGCCTACAATGAGCAGTTCTTC. Translation gives CSARDWAYNEQFF. The genes are TRBV20-1 and TRBJ2-1, with a possible D match to TRBD2 (5 bases). The CDR3 loop spans 13 amino acids. V was cut by 3 bases and J by 2 bases, with 8 bases left in between. CDR1 DFQATT and CDR2 SNEGSKA come from the germline V gene (reference sequence).

Many counts were recorded for this clonotype. The chain links TRBV12-3 or TRBV12-4 to TRBJ1-1, with a possible D match to TRBD1 (6 bases). V shed 5 bases and J shed 3 bases, with 10 bases lying between them. This CDR3 has 13 residues. CDR3 DNA sequence: TGTGCCAGCAGTCTCCAGGGGTACACTGAAGCTTTCTTT. Translating it yields CASSLQGYTEAFF.

This clonotype was detected a few times. The chain employs TRBV28 and TRBJ1-4, with 7 bases that match TRBD1. The V and J ends lost 10 bases and 17 bases, in that order; junction bases with no gene match: 13. The CDR3 runs to 11 residues. Germline CDR1 MDHEN, CDR2 SYDVKM. The CDR3 bases are TGTGCCACCCTTCAGGGGGAGGGGAGATTTTTT. Amino acids: CATLQGEGRFF. Complete variable domain (other parts from reference TRBV28 and TRBJ1-4): DVKVTQSSRYLVKRTGEKVFLECVQDMDHENMFWYRQDPGLGLRLIYFSYDVKMKEKGDIPEGYSVSREKKERFSLILESASTNQTSMYLCATLQGEGRFFGSGTQLSVL.

J is TRBJ2-7 and V is TRBV20-1; 10 nucleotides line up with TRBD1. There are 13 residues in the CDR3. With 6 bases clipped from V and 0 bases from J, the junction kept 2 bases outside the gene matches. Looked up from germline, CDR1 is DFQATT and CDR2 is SNEGSKA (reference sequence). The DNA of the CDR3 is TGCAGTGCCAGGACAGGGGGCTCCTACGAGCAGTACTTC. It encodes CSARTGGSYEQYF.

This clonotype was picked up many times. The chain is built from TRBV5-5 and TRBJ2-1; D unclear. The CDR3 has 15 amino acids. Germline V gene sequence: CDR1 SGHKS, CDR2 YYEKEE (reference sequence). Trimming stripped 4 bases from V and 0 bases from J, with 11 bases between. The CDR3 sequence is CASSSTVNSYNEQFF. In DNA, the CDR3 is TGTGCCAGCAGCAGCACAGTCAACTCCTACAATGAGCAGTTCTTC.

About this clonotype: This may be a read error, as it is one base from a much larger clone. The J gene is TRBJ1-2, the V gene TRBV28; TRBD1 is a possible D gene (6 bases). Germline lookup yields CDR1 MDHEN and CDR2 SYDVKM. The CDR3 totals 12 residues. CDR3 region: CASAPGHYGDTF. CDR3 nucleotide sequence: TGTGCCAGTGCCCCGGGACACTATGGCGACACCTTC.

This clonotype was seen repeatedly, ten times or more. The chain combines TRBV10-3 with TRBJ2-2; D not certain. V lost 2 bases and J 0 bases, leaving 7 bases between the germline ends. The germline V gene has CDR1 ENHRY and CDR2 SYGVKD. The CDR3 runs 15 residues. The CDR3 is CAISEDLPNTGELFF. Written as DNA, the CDR3 is TGTGCCATCAGTGAGGATCTCCCGAACACCGGGGAGCTGTTTTTT.

In its sample, this clonotype was seen many times. This chain connects TRBV27 to TRBJ2-7, with 7 bases aligning to TRBD2. Trimming cost V 4 bases and J 3 bases; bases outside gene matches: 6. CDR3 size: 14 residues. Germline CDR1 MNHEY, CDR2 SMNVEV (reference sequence). The DNA of the CDR3 is TGTGCCAGCAGTTATCGGGGGGACCTCTACGAGCAGTACTTC. This codes for CASSYRGDLYEQYF.

In this sample, this clonotype turned up a few times. This chain links TRBV2 with TRBJ2-7; perhaps TRBD1 as D (6 bases). The germline V gene has CDR1 SNHLY and CDR2 FYNNEI. The length of the CDR3 is 14 residues. The ends were cut back, 4 bases at V and 3 bases at J, with 13 bases in the middle. CDR3 residues: CASSVLGRGYEQYF. CDR3 DNA sequence: TGTGCCAGCAGTGTACTAGGCAGGGGCTACGAGCAGTACTTC.

CDR3 sequence (DNA): TGTGCCAGTTCAGTTTTGTCTCGAAACTACGAGCAGTACTTC. Amino acids: CASSVLSRNYEQYF. J is TRBJ2-7 and V is TRBV6-2 or TRBV6-3; D uncertain. Germline assignment: CDR1 MNHEY and CDR2 SVGEGT. Trimming shortened V by 9 bases and J by 3 bases, and 18 bases separated the two germline ends. The CDR3 totals 14 residues.

This clonotype was seen at least ten times. This rearrangement joins TRBV20-1 to TRBJ1-2, with D tentatively TRBD1 (5 bases). This CDR3 has 13 amino acids. The germline V gene has CDR1 DFQATT and CDR2 SNEGSKA (reference sequence). V was pared by 7 bases and J by 6 bases, with 18 bases between. The CDR3: CSGGLPLLNGYTF. The CDR3, as DNA: TGCAGTGGGGGACTGCCCCTACTAAATGGCTACACCTTC.

This clonotype was seen a few times. V gene TRBV5-1 combines with J gene TRBJ2-5; perhaps TRBD2 as D (7 bases). V lost 0 bases and J 5 bases, leaving 20 bases between the germline ends. Germline CDR1 SGHRS, CDR2 YFSETQ. The CDR3 runs to 17 residues. The CDR3 region has the DNA TGCGCCAGCAGCTTGGCTCGCGGGGGCTTCGCGGAGGAGACCCAGTACTTC. It encodes CASSLARGGFAEETQYF.

In this sample, this clonotype turned up many times. V usage is TRBV11-2 and J usage is TRBJ2-3; D uncertain. The CDR3 sequence is 12 residues long. Germline values: CDR1 SGHAT, CDR2 FQNNGV. V was cut by 1 base and J by 7 bases, with 6 bases left in between. CDR3 loop: CASSLGANTQYF. The DNA of the CDR3 is TGTGCCAGCAGCTTAGGAGCGAATACGCAGTATTTT. Supplemented by reference TRBV11-2 and TRBJ2-3, the full variable domain reads EAGVAQSPRYKIIEKRQSVAFWCNPISGHATLYWYQQILGQGPKLLIQFQNNGVVDDSQLPKDRFSAERLKGVDSTLKIQPAKLEDSAVYLCASSLGANTQYFGPGTRLTVL.

This clonotype has more than one count but fewer than ten. The chain uses TRBV6-1 and TRBJ2-2; the D gene is possibly TRBD1 (5 bases). Germline values: CDR1 MNHNS, CDR2 SASEGT. Trimming took off 6 bases at V and 4 bases at J, with 15 bases between the two ends. The CDR3 consists of 15 residues. The CDR3 sequence is CASRSVERGTGELFF. The CDR3 DNA is TGTGCCAGCAGGTCCGTCGAAAGGGGCACCGGGGAGCTGTTTTTT.

This clonotype was seen repeatedly, ten times or more. The chain carries TRBV20-1 and TRBJ2-1; 7 bases are shared with TRBD2. Germline assignment: CDR1 DFQATT and CDR2 SNEGSKA (reference sequence). V lost 6 bases, J lost 2 bases, and 7 bases stayed unmatched. The CDR3 runs 14 residues. The CDR3 DNA is TGCAGTGCACCGCTAGCGGAGGCCTACAATGAGCAGTTCTTC. This gives the protein CSAPLAEAYNEQFF.